Presented here are 13 T cell receptor beta chains from one specimen sequenced in a study of shared clonotypes between healthy human individuals. The naive CD8 fraction comprised CD45RO-negative cells positively selected for CCR7 and excluded terminally differentiated effector memory CD45RA+ cells. Only in-frame clones appear in the TCRdb table, and some are missing; sequencing was by immunoSEQ multiplex PCR. The data hold some 2 million clones, with about 95% observed a single time. Sequencing used naive CD8+ T cells sorted from blood. The source of these receptors is a man younger than 30 in good health.

The rearrangement uses TRBV6-1 and TRBJ2-3; 11 bases align to TRBD2. The CDR3 loop spans 15 amino acids. V lost 7 bases to trimming and J lost 4 bases; unmatched junction nucleotides: 7. The germline gives CDR1 MNHNS, CDR2 SASEGT. Here the CDR3 DNA reads TGTGCCAGCATTGTTACTAGCGGGAGTTCAGATACGCAGTATTTT. Translated, it gives CASIVTSGSSDTQYF.

The chain recombines TRBV28 with TRBJ2-5; TRBD2 matches 14 bases. The CDR3 runs 15 residues. Trimming cost V 7 bases and J 5 bases; bases outside gene matches: 6. CDR1 is MDHEN and CDR2 is SYDVKM in the germline V gene. DNA of the CDR3: TGTGCCAGCAACGGACTAGCGGGGGGTGGGGAGACCCAGTACTTC. Amino acids: CASNGLAGGGETQYF.

The V and J genes are TRBV6-6 and TRBJ1-2, with 7 nucleotides matching TRBD1. Germline V lookup: CDR1 MNHNY, CDR2 SVGAGI (reference sequence). V shed 8 bases, J shed 4 bases, and the junction held 4 bases outside the gene matches. CDR3 length equals 12 residues. CDR3 sequence reads: CASDREGYGYTF. The CDR3 region has the DNA TGTGCCAGCGACAGGGAGGGCTATGGCTACACCTTC.

The chain links TRBV27 to TRBJ2-7, with D tentatively TRBD2 (7 bases). CDR1 is MNHEY and CDR2 is SMNVEV in the germline V gene (reference sequence). Trimming took off 6 bases at V and 6 bases at J, with 21 bases between the two ends. The CDR3 totals 15 residues. CDR3 loop: CASSDLPGGSGEQYF. The CDR3 DNA reads as TGTGCCAGCAGCGATCTTCCGGGGGGCTCAGGCGAGCAGTACTTC.

The chain has TRBV27 and TRBJ2-1, with a tentative D call TRBD1 (5 bases). The CDR3 is made up of 18 amino acids. Trimming took off 3 bases at V and 1 base at J, with 19 bases between the two ends. The V gene's germline CDR1 is MNHEY and CDR2 SMNVEV (reference sequence). CDR3 nucleotides: TGTGCCAGCAGTTTTATAGGGGTTAAAACCGTATCCTACAATGAGCAGTTCTTC. It translates to CASSFIGVKTVSYNEQFF.

The chain employs TRBV19 and TRBJ1-1; D is ambiguous. Trimming cost V 9 bases and J 4 bases, with 12 bases left between them. From germline, CDR1 is LNHDA and CDR2 SQIVND (reference sequence). The CDR3 is made up of 12 amino acids. DNA of the CDR3: TGTGCCAGCAATTGGGTGGGCACTGAAGCTTTCTTT. Protein sequence: CASNWVGTEAFF.

This clone was seen just once. The rearrangement joins TRBV7-9 to TRBJ2-7; a possible D gene is TRBD2 (6 bases). Germline CDR1 SEHNR, CDR2 FQNEAQ (reference sequence). Trimming stripped 2 bases from V and 2 bases from J, with 25 bases between. The length of the CDR3 is 19 residues. The CDR3: CASSLRAGLPGTPPYEQYF. The CDR3 DNA sequence: TGTGCCAGCAGCTTAAGGGCGGGGTTACCCGGGACGCCCCCCTACGAGCAGTACTTC. The full variable domain, its missing parts supplied by reference TRBV7-9 and TRBJ2-7, is DTGVSQNPRHKITKRGQNVTFRCDPISEHNRLYWYRQTLGQGPEFLTYFQNEAQLEKSRLLSDRFSAERPKGSFSTLEIQRTEQGDSAMYLCASSLRAGLPGTPPYEQYFGPGTRLTVT.

The J gene is TRBJ2-2, the V gene TRBV4-1; D is possibly TRBD1 or TRBD2 (5 bases each). The CDR3 covers 14 residues. Trimming removed 2 bases from V and 4 bases from J, with 8 bases in between. In germline, CDR1 is MGHRA, CDR2 YSYEKL. CDR3 DNA: TGCGCCAGCAGCCAAACTAGGGGCACCGGGGAGCTGTTTTTT. Amino acid sequence: CASSQTRGTGELFF.

As for this clone: A much larger clone is a single base away; this may be a read error. Additional DNA sequences in this sample encode the identical CDR3. This chain joins TRBV6-1 and TRBJ2-7; D ambiguous. V was shortened by 1 base and J by 2 bases, with 6 bases between the two germline ends. The CDR3 length is 13 residues. Germline V gives CDR1 MNHNS, CDR2 SASEGT. CDR3 region: CASSEGQTYEQYF. The CDR3 nucleotides read TGTGCCAGCAGTGAAGGGCAGACCTACGAGCAGTACTTC.

The V gene is TRBV7-9, the J gene TRBJ2-7; D may be TRBD2 (6 bases). The germline V gene has CDR1 SEHNR and CDR2 FQNEAQ (reference sequence). V lost 3 bases and J lost 2, with 8 bases in between. This CDR3 region has 13 residues. CDR3 sequence: CASSFSGPYEQYF. As DNA, the CDR3 is TGTGCCAGCAGCTTTAGCGGACCCTACGAGCAGTACTTC.

The V gene is TRBV7-6, the J gene TRBJ2-7; 8 nucleotides align to TRBD1. The V gene's germline CDR1 is SGHVS and CDR2 FNYEAQ. V shed 5 bases and J 4 bases; nucleotides not matched to a gene: 7. This CDR3 region has 14 residues. CDR3 coding DNA: TGTGCCAGCAGCGACAGGACAGGGCTATACGAGCAGTACTTC. This translates into CASSDRTGLYEQYF. The full variable domain, completed using reference TRBV7-6 and TRBJ2-7, is GAGVSQSPRYKVTKRGQDVALRCDPISGHVSLYWYRQALGQGPEFLTYFNYEAQQDKSGLPNDRFSAERPEGSISTLTIQRTEQRDSAMYRCASSDRTGLYEQYFGPGTRLTVT.

The rearrangement uses TRBV5-1 and TRBJ2-2; D ambiguous. CDR3 length: 14 amino acids. Trimming left V 1 base short and J 5 bases short, with 9 bases between. Germline V gives CDR1 SGHRS, CDR2 YFSETQ. CDR3: CASSLSRETGELFF. Written as DNA, the CDR3 is TGCGCCAGCAGCTTGAGTAGGGAAACCGGGGAGCTGTTTTTT.

The chain has TRBV27 and TRBJ1-2; the match to TRBD1 covers 12 bases. Trimming cost V 8 bases and J 3 bases; bases outside gene matches: 7. The CDR3 covers 15 residues. Germline assignment: CDR1 MNHEY and CDR2 SMNVEV (reference sequence). In nucleotides, the CDR3 is TGTGCCAGCGGAGCGGGACAGGGGGCTGACTATGGCTACACCTTC. Residues: CASGAGQGADYGYTF.